These 17 T cell receptor beta chains were sequenced from one sample in a study of blood T cell repertoires in COVID-19. Produced via immunoSEQ multiplex PCR; TCRdb's table is partial and in-frame only. Altogether approximately 240,000 clones are present, about nine tenths being singletons, with the ten largest covering around 6%. The sequencing sample was made of PBMCs or T cells enriched from blood (not recorded which). The origin of the receptors is a woman under 40 with acute COVID-19.

The genes are TRBV4-1 and TRBJ2-3; the match to TRBD2 covers 10 bases. Per germline, CDR1 MGHRA and CDR2 YSYEKL. The V gene end was trimmed by 3 bases and the J gene end by 6 bases; junction bases not matched to a gene: 12. CDR3 size: 17 residues. CDR3 sequence reads: CASSHSASGSIMDTQYF. The CDR3 region has the DNA TGCGCCAGCAGCCACTCGGCTAGCGGGAGTATAATGGATACGCAGTATTTT.

This chain connects TRBV18 to TRBJ1-5; D gene unclear. The germline CDR1 and CDR2 sequences are KGHSH and LQKENI. The CDR3 is 14 residues long. V was cut by 2 bases and J by 5 bases, with 10 bases left in between. The CDR3 sequence: CASSPGGNYQPQHF. For the CDR3, the DNA is TGTGCCAGCTCACCAGGCGGAAACTATCAGCCCCAGCATTTT. Looking up the rest from reference TRBV18 and TRBJ1-5 gives the full variable domain: NAGVMQNPRHLVRRRGQEARLRCSPMKGHSHVYWYRQLPEEGLKFMVYLQKENIIDESGMPKERFSAEFPKEGPSILRIQQVVRGDSAAYFCASSPGGNYQPQHFGDGTRLSIL.

The rearrangement uses TRBV29-1 and TRBJ2-7; TRBD2 aligns across 12 bases. The V segment lost 6 bases and the J segment 3 bases; nucleotides outside the gene matches: 24. The CDR3 is 20 amino acids. Per germline, CDR1 SQVTM and CDR2 ANQGSEA. The DNA of the CDR3 is TGCAGCGTCCCCGCCCCTGGTTCTAGCGGGAGGGCCAGGGGGCTCTACGAGCAGTACTTC. Residues: CSVPAPGSSGRARGLYEQYF.

The rearrangement links TRBV18 to TRBJ1-2; D is unresolved. The CDR3 is made up of 15 amino acids. V was cut by 2 bases and J by 3 bases, with 13 bases left in between. Germline lookup yields CDR1 KGHSH and CDR2 LQKENI. The DNA of the CDR3 is TGTGCCAGCTCACCAGGGCTCCCCCCCGACTATGGCTACACCTTC. Amino acid sequence: CASSPGLPPDYGYTF.

J is TRBJ1-1 and V is TRBV3-1 (or the pseudogene TRBV3-2); D is unclear. Germline CDR1 is LGHDT and CDR2 is YNNKEL (reference sequence). This CDR3 has 15 residues. Trimming stripped 2 bases from V and 5 bases from J, with 15 bases between. This chain's CDR3 is CASSQTPAVRTEAFF. CDR3 DNA: TGTGCCAGCAGCCAAACCCCGGCGGTTAGGACTGAAGCTTTCTTT.

The chain carries TRBV20-1 and TRBJ1-4; no firm D call. V lost 3 bases to trimming and J lost 6 bases, with 14 bases between them. CDR1 is DFQATT, CDR2 SNEGSKA, per germline (reference sequence). The CDR3 is 14 residues long. The CDR3 spells CSASPSRRYEKLFF. The CDR3 DNA reads TGCAGTGCTAGTCCCTCGAGGAGGTATGAAAAACTGTTTTTT.

The chain is built from TRBV7-9 and TRBJ2-1; 7 bases match TRBD2. CDR1 is SEHNR, CDR2 FQNEAQ, per germline (reference sequence). The CDR3 is made up of 16 amino acids. Trimming at V came to 1 base and at J to 4 bases, leaving 7 bases not matched to a gene. The DNA of the CDR3 is TGTGCCAGCAGCTTAGTACCTAGCGGAGTATACAATGAGCAGTTCTTC. It is translated as CASSLVPSGVYNEQFF.

The J gene is TRBJ2-3, the V gene TRBV28, with 7 positions matching TRBD2. The CDR3 covers 15 residues. Per germline, CDR1 MDHEN and CDR2 SYDVKM. V dropped 7 bases and J dropped 3; count of bases not matched to a gene: 10. This CDR3 is CASMVGEGQTDTQYF. CDR3 DNA sequence: TGTGCCAGCATGGTGGGGGAGGGCCAGACAGATACGCAGTATTTT.

The V gene is TRBV27, the J gene TRBJ2-7; D possibly corresponds to TRBD2 (6 bases). Germline V lookup: CDR1 MNHEY, CDR2 SMNVEV (reference sequence). V lost 6 bases and J lost 4, with 13 bases in between. This CDR3 has 13 residues. The CDR3 nucleotides are TGTGCCAGCAGCTCTAGCGACTATTACGAGCAGTACTTC. This codes for CASSSSDYYEQYF.

This rearrangement joins TRBV5-1 to TRBJ1-2, with D maybe TRBD1 (5 bases). CDR3 length: 14 residues. Germline values: CDR1 SGHRS, CDR2 YFSETQ. Deletions cut 0 bases from V and 3 bases from J, with 9 bases between. The CDR3 DNA is TGCGCCAGCAGCTTGGCCGTAGGGGACTATGGCTACACCTTC. Its translation: CASSLAVGDYGYTF.

The chain couples TRBV3-1 (or the pseudogene TRBV3-2) to TRBJ2-4; 8 nucleotides line up with TRBD1. Trimming took 7 bases from V and 6 from J; bases not matched to a gene: 11. The germline V gene has CDR1 LGHDT and CDR2 YNNKEL (reference sequence). CDR3 size: 15 residues. CDR3 coding DNA: TGTGCCAGCACCGAAGATCTCGGACAGGGAAACATTCAGTACTTC. Its protein is CASTEDLGQGNIQYF.

The gene calls are TRBV7-9 and TRBJ1-2; D call uncertain. This CDR3 region has 14 residues. From germline, CDR1 is SEHNR and CDR2 FQNEAQ (reference sequence). The V and J ends lost 5 bases and 7 bases respectively, with 17 bases between them. The DNA of the CDR3 is TGTGCCAGCAGCGAGGAAGGAGATGGAGCTGGCTACACCTTC. Translating gives CASSEEGDGAGYTF.

The gene calls are TRBV9 and TRBJ2-5; D remains ambiguous. The CDR3 length is 15 residues. Per the germline V gene, CDR1 is SGDLS and CDR2 is YYNGEE. V was trimmed by 0 bases and J by 4 bases, leaving 13 bases between them. CDR3 sequence reads: CASSVAGSMGETQYF. CDR3 DNA: TGTGCCAGCAGCGTAGCGGGTAGCATGGGAGAGACCCAGTACTTC.

This chain links TRBV29-1 with TRBJ1-2, with a weak D call TRBD1 (6 bases). This CDR3 comprises 13 residues. Germline CDR1 SQVTM, CDR2 ANQGSEA. Deletions cut 0 bases from V and 8 bases from J, with 13 bases between. DNA for the CDR3: TGCAGCGTTGAAGACCCAGGGGCGAGAGGCTACACCTTC. This gives the protein CSVEDPGARGYTF.

Written as DNA, the CDR3 is TGTGCCACCAGTGATTTTAAGAGGGAGTACTTC. Amino acids: CATSDFKREYF. The chain uses TRBV24-1 and TRBJ2-7; D may be TRBD2 (5 bases). Germline assignment: CDR1 KGHDR and CDR2 SFDVKD. CDR3 length: 11 residues. V lost 1 base, J lost 11 bases, and 8 bases lay in between.

This clone came up once. This chain connects TRBV28 to TRBJ2-7; 7 bases agree with TRBD2. This CDR3 region has 16 residues. Trimming took 2 bases from V and 2 from J; bases not matched to a gene: 9. Germline V gives CDR1 MDHEN, CDR2 SYDVKM. This CDR3 reads CASSLIAGNTPYEQYF. The CDR3 DNA is TGTGCCAGCAGTTTAATAGCGGGCAATACCCCCTACGAGCAGTACTTC.

The chain couples TRBV18 to TRBJ1-1, with D unresolved. CDR1 is KGHSH and CDR2 is LQKENI in the germline V gene. V was cut by 2 bases and J by 0 bases, with 10 bases left in between. The CDR3 is 15 amino acids. The CDR3 loop is CASSPIAGVNTEAFF. CDR3 DNA sequence: TGTGCCAGCTCACCAATCGCGGGAGTGAACACTGAAGCTTTCTTT.